Only one count was recorded for the clone carrying this T cell receptor beta chain. This record comes from a study of blood T cell repertoires in COVID-19. In the study overall: Sites in the United States, Italy and Spain provided acute and convalescent COVID-19 samples. PBMCs, B-cell-depleted T cells, or T cells provided the cDNA or gDNA that made up the material.

How the authors handled the data: How many nucleated cells were present was estimated from reference gene primer amplification. Some clones are missing from TCRdb's copy, which holds only in-frame ones; the method was immunoSEQ multiplex PCR. Clonal size and the V and J genes are those of that table, whereas D and trimming came from the DNA. Here the sample spans roughly 92,000 clones, 90% being singletons. Sequencing was done on a sample of peripheral blood. The TCR sequence derives from a woman of 80 years or more with active or convalescent COVID-19.

This CDR3 reads CASSSYAGGYGYTF. CDR3 bases: TGTGCCAGCAGCTCTTATGCAGGGGGGTATGGCTACACCTTC. The chain employs TRBV7-2 and TRBJ1-2; 7 bases agree with TRBD1. Germline V lookup: CDR1 SGHTA, CDR2 FQGNSA. CDR3 length: 14 residues. J was trimmed by 5 bases and V by 4 bases; bases with no gene match: 7.